Below are 15 T cell receptor beta chains sequenced from a single sample in a study of shared T cell receptors in the human thymus. TCRdb's table, derived via immunoSEQ multiplex PCR, lists solely in-frame clones and lacks some. The data show about 660,000 clones, roughly 90% seen once. These records were also assigned to another study, of human thymus T cells.

Sequencing used thymocytes. These receptor sequences come from a boy younger than two with a congenital heart defect.

The V gene is TRBV27, the J gene TRBJ2-7; the match to TRBD2 covers 8 bases. The trim removed 4 bases at V and 1 base at J, leaving 6 bases unmatched. This CDR3 is 15 amino acids long. CDR1 and CDR2 (germline): MNHEY, SMNVEV (reference sequence). For the CDR3, the DNA is TGTGCCAGCAGTTCCGTAGCGGGACGTTCCTACGAGCAGTACTTC. Protein product: CASSSVAGRSYEQYF.

This chain joins TRBV6-1 and TRBJ2-2, with 9 bases identical to TRBD1. J was trimmed by 4 bases and V by 4 bases; bases with no gene match: 1. Per germline, CDR1 MNHNS and CDR2 SASEGT. The CDR3 is 14 amino acids. The CDR3 DNA is TGTGCCAGCAGTGGACAGGGGGGCACCGGGGAGCTGTTTTTT. It specifies CASSGQGGTGELFF.

V usage is TRBV2 and J usage is TRBJ2-6, with 8 bases that match TRBD2. The J segment lost 0 bases and the V segment lost 6 bases, leaving 19 bases of the junction unmatched. This CDR3 has 21 residues. The germline V gene has CDR1 SNHLY and CDR2 FYNNEI. CDR3 residues: CASRLGENTGGPISGANVLTF. CDR3 coding DNA: TGTGCCAGCAGACTGGGGGAAAACACGGGAGGGCCTATCTCTGGGGCCAACGTCCTGACTTTC.

This clone was detected once. This rearrangement joins TRBV18 to TRBJ2-7; TRBD1 agrees at 9 bases. This CDR3 has 15 residues. Germline assignment: CDR1 KGHSH and CDR2 LQKENI. J gave up 2 bases and V 6 bases, and 8 bases lay outside the gene matches. CDR3 in amino acids: CASSPRTGETYEQYF. CDR3 sequence (DNA): TGTGCCAGCTCCCCTAGGACAGGGGAAACCTACGAGCAGTACTTC. The full variable domain, completed using reference TRBV18 and TRBJ2-7, is NAGVMQNPRHLVRRRGQEARLRCSPMKGHSHVYWYRQLPEEGLKFMVYLQKENIIDESGMPKERFSAEFPKEGPSILRIQQVVRGDSAAYFCASSPRTGETYEQYFGPGTRLTVT.

The V and J genes are TRBV4-3 and TRBJ1-5; TRBD1 might be the D (5 bases). Trimming left V 0 bases short and J 3 bases short, with 15 bases between. CDR1 and CDR2 from the germline V gene are LGHNA and YSLEER. The CDR3 extends over 17 amino acids. CDR3 sequence (DNA): TGCGCCAGCAGCCAAGATTGGGGGGTTTTGGACAATCAGCCCCAGCATTTT. Protein: CASSQDWGVLDNQPQHF.

The chain has TRBV6-5 and TRBJ2-7; 7 bases are shared with TRBD1. The CDR3 length is 15 residues. V was pared by 8 bases and J by 7 bases, with 17 bases of the junction left unmatched. From germline, CDR1 is MNHEY and CDR2 SVGAGI. The CDR3 DNA sequence: TGTGCCAGCTCAACAAGGGGGCCCTACCCGGGGGAGCAGTACTTC. Protein sequence: CASSTRGPYPGEQYF.

The V and J genes are TRBV11-3 and TRBJ2-7; possibly TRBD2 for D (5 bases). This CDR3 has 13 residues. Between the trimmed V and J ends, which lost 5 bases and 3 bases, there was a span of 11 bases. Germline V gene sequence: CDR1 SGHNT, CDR2 YENEEA. The CDR3 nucleotides read TGTGCCAGCAGCGCGGGTTCTTTCTACGAGCAGTACTTC. It codes for CASSAGSFYEQYF.

In DNA, the CDR3 is TGCGCCAGCAGCCCGGTGCCCAATCCAAGCGAGACCCAGTACTTC. Its protein is CASSPVPNPSETQYF. The chain links TRBV5-1 to TRBJ2-5; D is undetermined. The CDR3 length is 15 residues. V lost 4 bases, J lost 5 bases, and 18 bases lay in between. Per germline, CDR1 SGHRS and CDR2 YFSETQ.

The rearrangement joins TRBV5-8 to TRBJ2-1; D remains unclear. The V gene's germline CDR1 is SGHTS and CDR2 YDEGEE. The ends were cut back, 0 bases at V and 7 bases at J, with 14 bases in the middle. The CDR3 extends over 15 amino acids. The CDR3 sequence: CASSLAIDSGNEQFF. In DNA form, the CDR3 reads TGTGCCAGCAGCTTGGCCATCGACTCCGGAAATGAGCAGTTCTTC.

The sample holds one count of this clone. The genes are TRBV4-3 and TRBJ2-1, with unresolved D. The V gene lost 0 bases and the J gene lost 4 bases, with 19 bases spanning the gap. Germline V gene sequence: CDR1 LGHNA, CDR2 YSLEER. CDR3 length: 18 amino acids. The CDR3 DNA reads TGCGCCAGCAGCCAAGATCACGCCTACTCTAAAAGTTACAATGAGCAGTTCTTC. Encoded protein: CASSQDHAYSKSYNEQFF.

The table lists this clone with a count of one. V gene TRBV11-2 combines with J gene TRBJ2-7, with D perhaps matching TRBD2 (5 bases). Germline lookup yields CDR1 SGHAT and CDR2 FQNNGV. The CDR3 consists of 15 residues. V dropped 0 bases and J dropped 0 bases, with 9 bases sitting between them. CDR3 sequence (DNA): TGTGCCAGCAGCTTAGAGCGAGGGAGCTCCTACGAGCAGTACTTC. Its translation: CASSLERGSSYEQYF.

This chain joins TRBV6-5 and TRBJ2-5, with 7 bases fitting TRBD2. Germline CDR1 reads MNHEY; CDR2 reads SVGAGI. This CDR3 is 16 amino acids long. V dropped 4 bases and J dropped 1; count of bases not matched to a gene: 9. CDR3 DNA sequence: TGTGCCAGCAGTTCTCCGTCCCTAGCGGCCCAAGAGACCCAGTACTTC. It yields the protein CASSSPSLAAQETQYF.

The chain carries TRBV25-1 and TRBJ1-1, with D unclear. The germline V and J ends were trimmed by 6 bases and 1 base, with 15 bases remaining between them. The germline gives CDR1 MGHDK, CDR2 SYGVNS. The CDR3 extends over 15 amino acids. The CDR3 region has the DNA TGTGCCAGCAGGGGAGGGTTAGAGAGGAACACTGAAGCTTTCTTT. It yields the protein CASRGGLERNTEAFF. Full variable domain (rest looked up from reference TRBV25-1 and TRBJ1-1): EADIYQTPRYLVIGTGKKITLECSQTMGHDKMYWYQQDPGMELHLIHYSYGVNSTEKGDLSSESTVSRIRTEHFPLTLESARPSHTSQYLCASRGGLERNTEAFFGQGTRLTVV.

This CDR3 is CASSRAPGLQVLGLLRNEQFF. The CDR3, as DNA: TGCGCCAGCAGCCGGGCTCCGGGACTACAAGTCCTCGGGCTCCTGAGGAATGAGCAGTTCTTC. The genes are TRBV4-3 and TRBJ2-1, with TRBD2 identical over 7 bases. V was pared by 4 bases and J by 7 bases, with 28 bases of the junction left unmatched. The CDR3 spans 21 residues. Germline loops: CDR1 LGHNA, CDR2 YSLEER.

CDR3 region: CASSLSLGGLYGYTF. CDR3 in DNA: TGTGCCAGCAGCTTATCCCTCGGGGGACTCTATGGCTACACCTTC. The chain links TRBV13 to TRBJ1-2, with a weak D call TRBD1 (5 bases). This CDR3 is 15 amino acids long. V was cut by 2 bases and J by 4 bases, with 14 bases left in between. CDR1 and CDR2 (germline): PRHDT, FYEKMQ (reference sequence).